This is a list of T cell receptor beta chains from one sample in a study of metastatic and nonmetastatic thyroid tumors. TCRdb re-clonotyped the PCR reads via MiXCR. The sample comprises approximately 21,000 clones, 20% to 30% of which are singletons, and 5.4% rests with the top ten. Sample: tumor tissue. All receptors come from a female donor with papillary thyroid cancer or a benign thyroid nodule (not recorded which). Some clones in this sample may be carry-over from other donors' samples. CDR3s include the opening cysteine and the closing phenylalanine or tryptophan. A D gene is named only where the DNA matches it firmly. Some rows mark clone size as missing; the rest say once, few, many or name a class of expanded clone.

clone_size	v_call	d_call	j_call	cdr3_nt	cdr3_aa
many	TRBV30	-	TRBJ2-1	TGTGCCTGGAGTGTACTACAGTACAATGAGCAGTTCTTC	CAWSVLQYNEQFF
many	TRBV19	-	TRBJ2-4	TGTGCCAGTAGTATCCAGGGGGGGGCCAAAAACATTCAGTACTTC	CASSIQGGAKNIQYF
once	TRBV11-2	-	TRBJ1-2	TGTGCCAGCAGCGTTGACAGATCCCGGGGCTATGGCTACACCTTC	CASSVDRSRGYGYTF
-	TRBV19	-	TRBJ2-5	TGTGCCAGTAGTAGCAGGGCATTATGGGTTGGAGAGACCCAGTACTTC	CASSSRALWVGETQYF
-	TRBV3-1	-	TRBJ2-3	TGTGCCAGCAGCCAAAATGCGGGAAGCACAGATACGCAGTATTTT	CASSQNAGSTDTQYF
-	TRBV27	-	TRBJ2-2	TGTGCCATCAGTTTCACATTTACCGTGGAGCTGTCTTTT	CAISFTFTVELSF
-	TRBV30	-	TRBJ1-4	TGTGCCTGGAGTGTAAGACCTAATGAAAAACTGTTTTTT	CAWSVRPNEKLFF
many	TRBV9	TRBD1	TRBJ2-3	TGTGCCAGCAGCGAGCACAGGGGAGATACGCAGTATTTT	CASSEHRGDTQYF
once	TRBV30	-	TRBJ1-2	TGTGCCTGGAGTGGCCCGGGAATACTGGACGGCTACACCTTC	CAWSGPGILDGYTF
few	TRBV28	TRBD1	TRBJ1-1	TGTGCCAGCAGTTCACCACTACTGGTACAGGGGGGGACTGAAGCTTTCTTT	CASSSPLLVQGGTEAFF
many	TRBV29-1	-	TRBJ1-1	TGCAGCGCCTGGGAGGGCCCCGGGTCTGAAGCTTTCTTT	CSAWEGPGSEAFF
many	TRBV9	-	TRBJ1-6	TGTGCCAGCAGCGTGGAGAGCTCCTATAATTCACCCCTCCACTTT	CASSVESSYNSPLHF
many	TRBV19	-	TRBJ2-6	TGTGCCAGTGCTTTTGGTGGGCTTTCTGGGGCCAACGTCCTGACTTTC	CASAFGGLSGANVLTF
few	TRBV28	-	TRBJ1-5	TGTGCCAGCAGTTTAGGAGGGGCAGGGAATCAGCCCCAGCATTTT	CASSLGGAGNQPQHF
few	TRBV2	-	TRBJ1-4	TGTGCCAGCAGTGACGGCGTTACAACGGATGAAAAACTGTTTTTT	CASSDGVTTDEKLFF
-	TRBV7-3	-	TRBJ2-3	TGTGCCAGCAGCCCGCGTAGCGGTGGTATCACAGATACGCAGTATTTT	CASSPRSGGITDTQYF
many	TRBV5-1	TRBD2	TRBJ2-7	TGCGCCAGCAGCTTGACGGGACTAGCGGAACCCTACGAGCAGTACTTC	CASSLTGLAEPYEQYF
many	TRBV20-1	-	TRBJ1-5	TGCAGTGCTGGGCCCCAGCATTTT	CSAGPQHF
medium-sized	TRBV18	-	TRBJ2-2	TGTGCCAGCTCACCACAGGTTGCCGGGGAGCTGTTTTTT	CASSPQVAGELFF
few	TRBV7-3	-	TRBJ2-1	TGTTCCAGCAGCTTCATTGGCAATGAGCAGTTCTTC	CSSSFIGNEQFF
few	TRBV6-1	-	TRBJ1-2	TGTGCCAGCAGTCCCTCTAATACCTTTTTTGGTTACACCTTC	CASSPSNTFFGYTF
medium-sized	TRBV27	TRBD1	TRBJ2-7	TGTGCCAGCAGTACACGGACAGGGGTAGACTACGAGCAGTACTTC	CASSTRTGVDYEQYF
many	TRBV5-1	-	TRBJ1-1	TGCGCCAGCAGCCGGGTTGGGTCGGCTGAAGCTTTCTTT	CASSRVGSAEAFF
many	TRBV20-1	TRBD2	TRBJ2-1	TGCAGTGCTAGTCTTGCGGGGGCTGGGGTGATAGCGGGGGCCGACAATGAGCAGTTCTTC	CSASLAGAGVIAGADNEQFF
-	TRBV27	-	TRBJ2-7	TGTGCCAGCAGTTATGTGCCGACAAAGAGCTCCTATGAGCAGTACTTC	CASSYVPTKSSYEQYF
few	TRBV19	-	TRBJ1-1	TGTGCCAGTAAGCCAGGTCTTGACTGGAACACTGAAGCTTTCTTT	CASKPGLDWNTEAFF
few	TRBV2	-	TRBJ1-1	TGTGCCAGCAGGGGATCGACGTCGCCGGTAGCTTTCTTT	CASRGSTSPVAFF
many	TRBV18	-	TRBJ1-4	TGTGCCAGCTCACCAGGGGATACTAATGAAAAACTGTTTTTT	CASSPGDTNEKLFF
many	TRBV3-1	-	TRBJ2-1	TGTGCCAGCAGCCAAGACCAGGGGAACTACAATGAGCAGTTCTTC	CASSQDQGNYNEQFF
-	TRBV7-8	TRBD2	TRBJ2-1	TGTGCCAGCAGCTTAACAGCGGGAGAAGGCAATGAGCAGTTCTTC	CASSLTAGEGNEQFF
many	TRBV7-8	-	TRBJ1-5	TGTGCCAGCAGCTGGAAAGGGGATCAGCCCCAGCATTTT	CASSWKGDQPQHF
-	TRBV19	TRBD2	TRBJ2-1	TGTGCCAGTAGTATTACTAGCGGGGGGGCTGGGAGAGCAAATGAGCAGTTCTTC	CASSITSGGAGRANEQFF
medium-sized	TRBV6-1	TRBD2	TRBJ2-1	TGTGCCAGCAGAACGGGACTAGCGGGGGGGATTAATGAGCAGTTCTTC	CASRTGLAGGINEQFF
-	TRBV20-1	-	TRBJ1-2	TGCAGTGCTTGGGCCTCAGACATCTATGGCTACACCTTC	CSAWASDIYGYTF
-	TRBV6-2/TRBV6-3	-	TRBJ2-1	TGTGCCAGCAATTCCCATAAGCACGGCTACAATGAGCAGTTCTTC	CASNSHKHGYNEQFF
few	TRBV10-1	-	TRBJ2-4	TGCGCCAGCAGCGCGACCGAAGCAAAAAACATTCAGTACTTC	CASSATEAKNIQYF
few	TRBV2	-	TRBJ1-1	TGTGCCAGCAGTGAACAGGTGAACACTGAAGCTTTCTTT	CASSEQVNTEAFF
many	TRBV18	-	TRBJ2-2	TGTGCCAGCTCACCACCGGCGACAGGGAGGGCCGGGGAGCTGTTTTTT	CASSPPATGRAGELFF
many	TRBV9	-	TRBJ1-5	TGTGCCAGCAGCCCGAGGGGTGGCTATAGCAATCAGCCCCAGCATTTT	CASSPRGGYSNQPQHF
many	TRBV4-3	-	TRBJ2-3	TGCGCCAGCTCCCTGGGAGGCGGCACAGATACGCAGTATTTT	CASSLGGGTDTQYF
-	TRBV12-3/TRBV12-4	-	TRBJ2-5	TGTGCCAGCACTTTTAACTCGTGCGGCCAAGAGACCCAGTACTTC	CASTFNSCGQETQYF
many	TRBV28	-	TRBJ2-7	TGTGCCAGCAGTTTAAGGGGGACCAAAAGGGGAGCCTACGAGCAGTACTTC	CASSLRGTKRGAYEQYF
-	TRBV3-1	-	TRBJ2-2	TGTGCCAGCAGCCAGCGGGCCCAAGTGTGGGAGCTGTTTTTT	CASSQRAQVWELFF
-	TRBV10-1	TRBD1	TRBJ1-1	TGCGCCAGCAGTCATACAGGGGGAGCCACTGAAGCTTTCTTT	CASSHTGGATEAFF
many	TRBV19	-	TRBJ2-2	TGTGCCAGTAGGAGAGGGTGGGCGGACACCGGGGAGCTGTTTTTT	CASRRGWADTGELFF
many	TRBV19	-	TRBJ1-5	TGTGCCAGTAGTATGGGGGGGGGATTTGGCAATCAGCCCCAGCATTTT	CASSMGGGFGNQPQHF
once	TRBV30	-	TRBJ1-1	TGTGCCTGGTACCCTGACAGTGACACTGAAGCTTTCTTT	CAWYPDSDTEAFF
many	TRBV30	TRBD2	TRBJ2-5	TGTGCCTGGGTCGGGGGGGCCAGAGAGACCCAGTACTTC	CAWVGGARETQYF
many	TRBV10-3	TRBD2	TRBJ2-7	TGTGCCATCAGTGAGTCCCAGCGGGGGGGCTACGAGCAGTACTTC	CAISESQRGGYEQYF
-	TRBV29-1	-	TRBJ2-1	TGCATCGCCAATATCAGGGTGGGTAATGAGCAGTTCTTC	CIANIRVGNEQFF
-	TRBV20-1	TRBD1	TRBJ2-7	TGCAGTGCCCGGACAGGGGGTTCCTACGAGCAGTACTTC	CSARTGGSYEQYF
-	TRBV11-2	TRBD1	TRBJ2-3	TGTGCCAGCAGCTTACAAGCCGGGACAGTCTTCACAGATACGCAGTATTTT	CASSLQAGTVFTDTQYF
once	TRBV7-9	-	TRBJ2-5	TGTGCCAGCAGCTTAGTTATAGAGACCCAGTACTTC	CASSLVIETQYF
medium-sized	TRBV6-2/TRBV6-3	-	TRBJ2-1	TGTGCCAGCAGATTTTCGGATCCCTACAATGAGCAGTTCTTC	CASRFSDPYNEQFF
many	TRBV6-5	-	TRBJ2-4	TGTGCCAGCAGTTACGGCACCAACGGGAACATTCAGTACTTC	CASSYGTNGNIQYF